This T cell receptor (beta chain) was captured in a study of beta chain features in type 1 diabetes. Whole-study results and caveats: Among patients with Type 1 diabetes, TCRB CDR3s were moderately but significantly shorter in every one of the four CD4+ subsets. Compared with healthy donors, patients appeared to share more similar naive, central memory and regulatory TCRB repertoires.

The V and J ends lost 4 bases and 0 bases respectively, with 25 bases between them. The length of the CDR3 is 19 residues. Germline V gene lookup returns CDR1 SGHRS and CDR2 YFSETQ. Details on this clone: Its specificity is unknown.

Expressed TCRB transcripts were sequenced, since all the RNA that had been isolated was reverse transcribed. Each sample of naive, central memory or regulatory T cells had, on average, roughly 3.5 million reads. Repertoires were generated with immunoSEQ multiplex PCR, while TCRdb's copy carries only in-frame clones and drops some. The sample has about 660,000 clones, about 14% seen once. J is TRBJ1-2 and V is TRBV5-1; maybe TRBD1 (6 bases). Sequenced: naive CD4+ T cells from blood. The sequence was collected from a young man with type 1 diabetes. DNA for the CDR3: TGCGCCAGCAGCGTAACACCTCGGGGGCTCCTTCCAGCTAACTATGGCTACACCTTC. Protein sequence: CASSVTPRGLLPANYGYTF.